These 18 T cell receptor beta chains were sequenced from one sample in a study of CD8+ T cells in alopecia areata. Investigators isolated RNA and reverse transcribed it into cDNA to act as the sequencing template. Some clones are missing from TCRdb's copy, which holds only in-frame ones; the method was immunoSEQ multiplex PCR. The data contain about 220,000 clones, about 57% of them singletons. Indicated treatment: oral pan-JAK inhibitor, 5-10 mg twice daily. The sequencing here drew on CD4+ T cells sorted from blood, taken at week 4, from a patient treated with tofacitinib. The receptors originated from a human donor with alopecia areata.

This clone has only a few counts. J is TRBJ1-1 and V is TRBV29-1, with unresolved D. The ends were cut back, 7 bases at V and 5 bases at J, with 11 bases in the middle. This CDR3 region has 11 residues. Looked up from germline, CDR1 is SQVTM and CDR2 is ANQGSEA. CDR3 residues: CSAYLETEAFF. CDR3 nucleotides: TGCAGCGCCTACCTGGAGACTGAAGCTTTCTTT.

This chain joins TRBV5-1 and TRBJ2-3; no clear D gene. Per the germline V gene, CDR1 is SGHRS and CDR2 is YFSETQ. Trimming cost V 0 bases and J 0 bases, with 8 bases left between them. This CDR3 is built from 15 residues. This CDR3 is CASSLAAHSTDTQYF. The DNA for the CDR3 is TGCGCCAGCAGCTTGGCAGCCCATAGCACAGATACGCAGTATTTT.

CDR3 residues: CSVGGSATNEKLFF. The CDR3 region has the DNA TGCAGCGTTGGTGGCAGCGCAACTAATGAAAAACTGTTTTTT. J is TRBJ1-4 and V is TRBV29-1; D gene uncertain. The germline V gene encodes CDR1 SQVTM and CDR2 ANQGSEA. The V and J ends lost 4 bases and 0 bases respectively, with 9 bases between them. The CDR3 loop spans 14 amino acids.

Only one count was recorded for this clone. Relative to the germline gene, one junction end is altered; a read error may explain this. The CDR3 loop reads CASRYSEEQGPPGELFF. The CDR3 nucleotides read TGTGCCAGCAGATACTCAGAGGAACAGGGCCCCCCCGGGGAGCTGTTTTTT. This chain connects TRBV6-7 to TRBJ2-2, with D possibly being TRBD1 (6 bases). TRBV6-7 is noted as an ORF with a role that remains uncertain. The CDR3 length is 17 residues.

The V call is TRBV25-1, the J call TRBJ1-2; D gene unclear. This CDR3 spans 13 amino acids. Germline assignment: CDR1 MGHDK and CDR2 SYGVNS. Trimming took off 5 bases at V and 4 bases at J, with 11 bases between the two ends. CDR3 DNA: TGTGCCAGCAGTTGGAAACTGGGCTATGGCTACACCTTC. Its protein is CASSWKLGYGYTF.

This clone has just a few counts. The V call is TRBV30, the J call TRBJ1-1; 9 positions agree with TRBD1. This CDR3 contains 16 residues. Germline CDR1 GTSNPN, CDR2 SVGIG (reference sequence). Trimming took 4 bases from V and 5 from J; bases not matched to a gene: 14. CDR3 DNA: TGTGCCTGGATCCCCCGGGGTGGACAGGGGCGAACTGAAGCTTTCTTT. Its translation: CAWIPRGGQGRTEAFF.

The V call is TRBV30, the J call TRBJ1-1; D is uncertain. The germline CDR1 and CDR2 sequences are GTSNPN and SVGIG (reference sequence). V was clipped by 3 bases and J by 0 bases, with 8 bases between them. This CDR3 region has 13 residues. The CDR3 sequence is CAWRLTMNTEAFF. The CDR3 region has the DNA TGTGCCTGGAGACTTACCATGAACACTGAAGCTTTCTTT.

This clone was counted a few times. The chain has TRBV30 and TRBJ2-7, with a tentative D call TRBD1 (6 bases). The CDR3 covers 13 residues. CDR1 GTSNPN and CDR2 SVGIG come from the germline V gene (reference sequence). V shed 2 bases and J shed 5 bases, with 13 bases lying between them. DNA of the CDR3: TGTGCCTGGAGTCGAACAGGGTATGACGAGCAGTACTTC. Its translation: CAWSRTGYDEQYF. The variable domain in full, with the rest retrieved from reference TRBV30 and TRBJ2-7, is SQTIHQWPATLVQPVGSPLSLECTVEGTSNPNLYWYRQAAGRGLQLLFYSVGIGQISSEVPQNLSASRPQDRQFILSSKKLLLSDSGFYLCAWSRTGYDEQYFGPGTRLTVT.

V gene TRBV30 combines with J gene TRBJ1-2; D not resolved. The CDR3 totals 12 residues. With 0 bases removed from V and 3 bases from J, the gap between germline ends came to 5 bases. Per the germline V gene, CDR1 is GTSNPN and CDR2 is SVGIG (reference sequence). In nucleotides, the CDR3 is TGTGCCTGGAGTGTAACGGACTATGGCTACACCTTC. It yields the protein CAWSVTDYGYTF.

This rearrangement joins TRBV29-1 to TRBJ1-6; D remains ambiguous. From germline, CDR1 is SQVTM and CDR2 ANQGSEA. Trimming stripped 0 bases from V and 6 bases from J, with 6 bases between. The CDR3 spans 13 residues. The CDR3 protein is CSVEDSPNSPLHF. The CDR3 DNA sequence: TGCAGCGTTGAAGACAGCCCTAATTCACCCCTCCACTTT. Full variable domain (outside the CDR3, taken from reference TRBV29-1 and TRBJ1-6): SAVISQKPSRDICQRGTSLTIQCQVDSQVTMMFWYRQQPGQSLTLIATANQGSEATYESGFVIDKFPISRPNLTFSTLTVSNMSPEDSSIYLCSVEDSPNSPLHFGNGTRLTVT.

The genes are TRBV6-1 and TRBJ2-5; D unclear. Trimming shortened V by 8 bases and J by 5 bases, and 15 bases separated the two germline ends. This CDR3 spans 13 amino acids. Germline V gene sequence: CDR1 MNHNS, CDR2 SASEGT. The CDR3 coding sequence is TGTGCCAGCTCAGACCCATGGAAGGAGACCCAGTACTTC. It yields the protein CASSDPWKETQYF.

This clone was seen a few times. The rearrangement links TRBV30 to TRBJ1-6, with D uncertain. Germline values: CDR1 GTSNPN, CDR2 SVGIG (reference sequence). CDR3 length equals 14 residues. Trimming removed 2 bases from V and 9 bases from J, with 14 bases in between. The CDR3 coding sequence is TGTGCCTGGAGTCACTCTGTGCTGGGTTCACCCCTCCACTTT. Translation: CAWSHSVLGSPLHF.

V is TRBV7-2 and J is TRBJ2-5; 7 bases agree with TRBD1. There are 14 residues in the CDR3. Germline-derived CDR1 and CDR2 are SGHTA and FQGNSA. The V and J ends lost 1 base and 4 bases, in that order; junction bases with no gene match: 3. This CDR3 is CASSLVDRVETQYF. DNA of the CDR3: TGTGCCAGCAGCTTAGTCGACAGGGTAGAGACCCAGTACTTC.

The chain joins TRBV30 to TRBJ1-1; 7 bases agree with TRBD1. The CDR3 is 14 amino acids. The germline V gene has CDR1 GTSNPN and CDR2 SVGIG (reference sequence). The V gene end was trimmed by 6 bases and the J gene end by 7 bases; junction bases not matched to a gene: 14. CDR3 sequence: CACTTGLLSFEAFF. The CDR3 DNA reads as TGTGCCTGTACGACAGGGCTGCTCTCTTTTGAAGCTTTCTTT.

The chain couples TRBV15 to TRBJ2-7; D unresolved. Germline loops: CDR1 LNHNV, CDR2 YYDKDF (reference sequence). This CDR3 is 12 amino acids long. V lost 0 bases to trimming and J lost 6 bases, with 6 bases between them. CDR3 in DNA: TGTGCCACCAGCAGAGATTATGGCGAGCAGTACTTC. This gives the protein CATSRDYGEQYF.

The chain combines TRBV29-1 with TRBJ2-3; a possible D gene is TRBD1 (7 bases). CDR1 is SQVTM, CDR2 ANQGSEA, per germline. The CDR3 runs to 13 residues. With 6 bases removed from V and 2 bases from J, the gap between germline ends came to 12 bases. CDR3 sequence (DNA): TGCAGCGTCAGGGGGGACCCCACAGATACGCAGTATTTT. Residues: CSVRGDPTDTQYF.

The table lists this clone with a few counts. V usage is TRBV5-1 and J usage is TRBJ2-5, with 9 bases fitting TRBD1. The CDR3 runs 14 residues. Germline loops: CDR1 SGHRS, CDR2 YFSETQ. With 6 bases clipped from V and 4 bases from J, the junction kept 7 bases outside the gene matches. This CDR3 is CASTRQGESETQYF. In DNA, the CDR3 is TGCGCCAGCACCAGACAGGGGGAATCAGAGACCCAGTACTTC.

The chain joins TRBV25-1 to TRBJ1-4, with no clear D. This CDR3 has 12 residues. V shed 5 bases and J shed 7 bases, with 8 bases lying between them. Germline V gene data show CDR1 as MGHDK and CDR2 as SYGVNS. CDR3 protein: CASSQRGEKLFF. In nucleotides, the CDR3 is TGTGCCAGCAGTCAGCGCGGTGAAAAACTGTTTTTT.